Below, one TCR beta chain is given with its context. Its target is unknown. There are 15 residues in the CDR3. From germline, CDR1 is SGHDT and CDR2 YYEEEE. Trimming shortened V by 2 bases and J by 4 bases, and 15 bases separated the two germline ends. The PCR contained 60 Vbeta and 13 Jbeta primers. The protocol was immunoSEQ multiplex PCR, while the TCRdb copy is restricted to in-frame clones and leaves out a portion. The repertoire consists of approximately 60,000 clones, with roughly 84% occurring once and the leading ten covering approximately 4%. This record belongs to a study of cytomegalovirus exposure and HLA in healthy donors. Overall study findings and caveats: Highly shared variants forming one cluster were likely a sequencing artifact.

Material for sequencing was PBMCs. The chain recombines TRBV5-6 with TRBJ1-2; D perhaps matches TRBD1 (6 bases). This TCR derives from a man aged 25 to 45 in good health and CMV-seronegative. Here the CDR3 DNA reads TGTGCCAGCAGCTTTGTTAGCGACAGGATCTATGGCTACACCTTC. Encoded protein: CASSFVSDRIYGYTF.